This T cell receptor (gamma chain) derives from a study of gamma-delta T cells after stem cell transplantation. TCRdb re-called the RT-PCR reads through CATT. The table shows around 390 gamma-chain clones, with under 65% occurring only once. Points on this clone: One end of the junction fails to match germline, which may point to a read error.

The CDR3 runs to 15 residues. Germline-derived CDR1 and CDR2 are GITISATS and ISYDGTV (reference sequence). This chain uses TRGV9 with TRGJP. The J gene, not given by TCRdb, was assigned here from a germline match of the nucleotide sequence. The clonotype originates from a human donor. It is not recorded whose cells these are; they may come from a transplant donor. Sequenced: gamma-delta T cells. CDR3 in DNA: TGCGCCTTGTGGGTGAAAGAGTTGGGCAAAAAAATCAAGGTATTT. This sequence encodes CALWVKELGKKIKVF.